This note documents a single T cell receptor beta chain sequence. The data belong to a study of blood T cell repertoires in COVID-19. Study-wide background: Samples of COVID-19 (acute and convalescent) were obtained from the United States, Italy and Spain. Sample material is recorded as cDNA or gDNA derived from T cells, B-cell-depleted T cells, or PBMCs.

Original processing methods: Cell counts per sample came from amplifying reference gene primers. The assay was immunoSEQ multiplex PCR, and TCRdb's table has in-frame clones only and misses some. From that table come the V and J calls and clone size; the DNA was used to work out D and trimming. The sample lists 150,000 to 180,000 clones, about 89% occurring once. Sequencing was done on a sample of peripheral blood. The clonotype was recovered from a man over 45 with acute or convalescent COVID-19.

The CDR3 spells CASSFPGTGRETQYF. CDR3 DNA: TGTGCCAGCAGTTTCCCCGGGACAGGGAGGGAGACCCAGTACTTC. The rearrangement links TRBV6-6 to TRBJ2-5; 9 positions match TRBD1. The junction had 8 bases not matched to a gene; V was cut back by 4 bases and J by 5 bases. Per germline, CDR1 MNHNY and CDR2 SVGAGI (reference sequence). CDR3 length: 15 amino acids.